The entry below gives a single TCR beta chain sequence along with its context. Its antigen target is currently unknown. No base qualities exist here, and no much larger clone lies one base off it. The collaborating institutions used their own protocols to collect whole blood in K2EDTA tubes. Collaborator samples were shipped for TCRbeta analysis as frozen whole blood, isolated PBMCs, or DNA extracted from either sample type. The sample comes from a study of blood T cell repertoires in COVID-19 (dated by TCRdb to the early 2020s). For context, the study as a whole: Samples from collaborators originated in the United States, Italy and Spain and spanned both the acute and convalescent phases of COVID-19. The material from the prospective study consisted of cDNA or gDNA derived from T cells, B-cell-depleted T cells, or PBMCs. The dataset comprised deeply sampled blood TCRbeta repertoires from subjects exposed to, actively infected with, or recovered from COVID-19. The repertoires were released in a freely available public database meant as a resource for research on the immune response to SARS-CoV-2. Samples came from the ongoing ImmuneRACE study (first 160 participants) plus 1,254 subjects from 6 global collaborators. The sample metadata nearly always contained a de-identified subject ID, COVID-19 status, age in years and sex. Where available, HLA class I and class II types were taken from metadata supplied by the sample provider and were not determined by assay-based typing. What the authors observed across the whole study: How much clinical and demographic metadata was included differed by source and by participant, and the metadata was provided uncurated.

TCRbeta CDR3 regions were amplified from genomic DNA by means of the immunoSEQ Assay, a bias-controlled multiplex PCR. The study's processing was this. Within the assay, amplification of reference gene primers was used to estimate how many nucleated cells each sample contained. Sequence reads were collapsed and filtered to measure the absolute abundance of every unique TCRbeta CDR3 rearrangement. For each sample, productive Simpson clonality was calculated as the square root of Simpson's diversity index over productive rearrangements. TCRdb obtained this table from immuneACCESS and retained in-frame rearrangements with V and J assigned. These tables miss some clones; where compared with another copy, unresolved V genes account for less than half of the shortfall, and the remainder is unexplained. V and J calls plus clone size are reproduced from that table; the DNA served to infer D and trimming. This sample lists about 39,000 clones; around 80% were detected once. The ten biggest clones cover 10% of the sample.

The CDR3 has 17 amino acids, counting the end cysteine and phenylalanine. CDR3 DNA is the only sequence kept; it has 51 bases, read in frame from the first base. Based on the germline V gene, the CDR1 and CDR2 sequences are SGHTA and FQGTGA. After removal of 0 bases from V and 3 bases from J, the junction retains 9 bases not matched to a gene. The rearranged chain carries TRBV7-3 and TRBJ2-3, with 7 middle bases fitting TRBD2. This sequence originates from a man aged 60 to 75 in a cohort sampled during active COVID-19. The sequencing sample was made of peripheral blood. The sequenced DNA is TGTGCCAGCAGCTTAACGTCTAGCGGATTTAGAACAGATACGCAGTATTTT. Its translation reads: CASSLTSSGFRTDTQYF.